This record concerns one T cell receptor beta chain sequence. The CDR3 has 15 amino acids. CDR1 and CDR2 from the germline V gene are SEHNR and FQNEAQ (reference sequence). Losses at the gene ends were 5 bases for V and 6 bases for J; bases not matched to a gene: 10. The method was immunoSEQ multiplex PCR; TCRdb's version includes in-frame clones alone and lacks a portion of them. This table has 100,000 to 150,000 clones, over 75% appearing once. The sample comes from a study of blood T cell repertoires in COVID-19. Across the study: Samples representing acute and convalescent COVID-19 were sourced from the United States, Italy and Spain. From T cells, B-cell-depleted T cells, or PBMCs came the material, which was cDNA or gDNA.

The receptor was derived from a woman older than 75 with acute or convalescent COVID-19. Sequencing was performed on peripheral blood. The genes are TRBV7-9 and TRBJ1-2; 9 positions match TRBD1. The CDR3 sequence: CASSALKGQGDGYTF. CDR3 nucleotide sequence: TGTGCCAGCAGCGCTCTCAAGGGACAGGGTGATGGCTACACCTTC.